This T cell receptor (beta chain) was sequenced for a study of T cells after yellow fever vaccination. Study details: Some fractions had low cell numbers, and these were prepared with SMART-Seq v4 Ultra Low Input.

For TCR, cDNA came from 5'RACE template switching, which added a universal primer site and UMIs. One entry per CDR3 protein, called by TCRdb with MiXCR from the 5' RACE reads. The sample holds fewer than 100,000 distinct CDR3 sequences, about 6% seen once. General observations from the study: Most clones from primary vaccination were detected again post-booster (96% CD4, 88% CD8).

In this sample, this clonotype turned up a few times. Its antigen is not known. Trimming left V 0 bases short and J 7 bases short, with 13 bases between. The germline CDR1 and CDR2 sequences are SGHAT and FQNNGV. The CDR3 loop spans 14 amino acids. The sequence came from a man between 18 and 29 years old who received the YFV17D yellow fever vaccine. Material: CD8+ T cells sorted from PBMCs, obtained 10 days after the yellow fever booster vaccination. This chain joins TRBV11-2 and TRBJ2-7; D gene ambiguous. In nucleotides, the CDR3 is TGTGCCAGCAGCTTAGACCCAGGCTTGGGGGAGCAGTACTTC. Protein: CASSLDPGLGEQYF.